The next 18 T cell receptor beta chains were all read from a single sample in a study of blood T cell repertoires in COVID-19. Some clones are missing from TCRdb's copy, which holds only in-frame ones; the method was immunoSEQ multiplex PCR. In the table there are some 150,000 clones, just under 85% of which are singletons. The sequenced sample consisted of PBMCs or T cells enriched from blood (not recorded which). The receptors stem from a woman aged 40 to 50 who had recovered from COVID-19.

Here the CDR3 DNA reads TGTGCCAGCAGCGTAGGATCAGGGACGGGACAGGGATTCACAGATACGCAGTATTTT. It translates to CASSVGSGTGQGFTDTQYF. This rearrangement joins TRBV9 to TRBJ2-3, with 9 positions matching TRBD1. Trimming cost V 0 bases and J 2 bases; bases outside gene matches: 13. Germline loops: CDR1 SGDLS, CDR2 YYNGEE. The length of the CDR3 is 19 residues.

The genes are TRBV6-5 and TRBJ2-5; 9 nucleotides match TRBD2. Losses at the gene ends were 5 bases for V and 0 bases for J; bases not matched to a gene: 4. The length of the CDR3 is 15 residues. Germline V gene sequence: CDR1 MNHEY, CDR2 SVGAGI. The CDR3 nucleotides are TGTGCCAGCAGTCCGGAGCGGGGGGACCAAGAGACCCAGTACTTC. This translates into CASSPERGDQETQYF.

The chain carries TRBV13 and TRBJ2-1; a weak D match, TRBD2 (5 bases). Germline V gives CDR1 PRHDT, CDR2 FYEKMQ (reference sequence). V was trimmed by 4 bases and J by 7 bases, leaving 17 bases between them. This CDR3 is 15 amino acids long. The CDR3 loop is CASSSPGERGNEQFF. The CDR3 bases are TGTGCCAGCAGCTCTCCCGGGGAAAGAGGGAATGAGCAGTTCTTC.

This clone was seen just once. The rearrangement uses TRBV13 and TRBJ2-1; 7 bases are a match to TRBD1. V was pared by 7 bases and J by 4 bases, with 10 bases of the junction left unmatched. The CDR3 totals 15 residues. The germline V gene has CDR1 PRHDT and CDR2 FYEKMQ (reference sequence). This CDR3 is CASNRQGVGYNEQFF. The CDR3 DNA follows: TGTGCCAGCAATCGCCAGGGGGTCGGATACAATGAGCAGTTCTTC. Filled out from reference TRBV13 and TRBJ2-1, the complete variable domain reads AAGVIQSPRHLIKEKRETATLKCYPIPRHDTVYWYQQGPGQDPQFLISFYEKMQSDKGSIPDRFSAQQFSDYHSELNMSSLELGDSALYFCASNRQGVGYNEQFFGPGTRLTVL.

The chain uses TRBV9 and TRBJ2-3, with D perhaps matching TRBD1 (6 bases). The V end lost 3 bases, the J end lost 0 bases, and 14 bases lay between the germline ends. Germline CDR1 is SGDLS and CDR2 is YYNGEE. This CDR3 has 16 amino acids. CDR3 DNA: TGTGCCAGCAGCGGAACAGGGAGTTCTAGCACAGATACGCAGTATTTT. It specifies CASSGTGSSSTDTQYF.

The CDR3 coding sequence is TGCGCCAGCAGTTTGGTGGGACAGGGGAGATCCGGGGAGCTGTTTTTT. It yields the protein CASSLVGQGRSGELFF. The gene calls are TRBV4-1 and TRBJ2-2; TRBD1 matches 10 bases. This CDR3 has 16 residues. Germline CDR1 reads MGHRA; CDR2 reads YSYEKL. V lost 6 bases and J lost 6; bases outside the gene matches: 10.

J is TRBJ2-5 and V is TRBV2; 8 bases are shared with TRBD2. Germline-derived CDR1 and CDR2 are SNHLY and FYNNEI. This CDR3 is 14 amino acids long. The J segment lost 5 bases and the V segment lost 5 bases, leaving 7 bases of the junction unmatched. CDR3 sequence (DNA): TGTGCCAGCAGTTACCTTAGCGGGGCGGAGACCCAGTACTTC. Protein product: CASSYLSGAETQYF. Variable domain in full (rest from reference TRBV2 and TRBJ2-5): EPEVTQTPSHQVTQMGQEVILRCVPISNHLYFYWYRQILGQKVEFLVSFYNNEISEKSEIFDDQFSVERPDGSNFTLKIRSTKLEDSAMYFCASSYLSGAETQYFGPGTRLLVL.

The chain carries TRBV2 and TRBJ1-6; 7 nucleotides align to TRBD1. J lost 6 bases, V lost 7 bases, and 6 bases had no gene match. In germline, CDR1 is SNHLY, CDR2 FYNNEI. This CDR3 comprises 14 residues. CDR3 bases: TGTGCCAGCACCCTGGGACAGACTAATTCACCCCTCCACTTT. This gives the protein CASTLGQTNSPLHF.

The chain is built from TRBV13 and TRBJ1-5; TRBD1 matches 8 bases. CDR1 and CDR2 (germline): PRHDT, FYEKMQ (reference sequence). V shed 2 bases and J 5 bases; nucleotides not matched to a gene: 2. The CDR3 sequence is 14 residues long. CDR3 residues: CASSLQGADQPQHF. DNA for the CDR3: TGTGCCAGCAGCTTACAGGGGGCGGATCAGCCCCAGCATTTT.

The rearrangement joins TRBV6-6 to TRBJ2-7, with D perhaps matching TRBD2 (6 bases). The CDR3 runs to 13 residues. In germline, CDR1 is MNHNY, CDR2 SVGAGI (reference sequence). V was trimmed by 0 bases and J by 3 bases, leaving 6 bases between them. For the CDR3, the DNA is TGTGCCAGCAGTTACTCGGAGGGCTACGAGCAGTACTTC. This encodes CASSYSEGYEQYF.

The V gene is TRBV6-2 or TRBV6-3, the J gene TRBJ2-5; a possible D gene is TRBD1 (5 bases). CDR1 is MNHEY, CDR2 SVGEGT, per germline. CDR3 length equals 13 residues. V gave up 5 bases and J gave up 5 bases, with 12 bases separating them. CDR3 loop: CASSGASEETQYF. The CDR3 region has the DNA TGTGCCAGCAGTGGGGCATCAGAGGAGACCCAGTACTTC.

V is TRBV13 and J is TRBJ1-6; D is unresolved. From germline, CDR1 is PRHDT and CDR2 FYEKMQ (reference sequence). The CDR3 is 16 amino acids. Trimming cost V 4 bases and J 7 bases, with 17 bases left between them. CDR3 sequence (DNA): TGTGCCAGCAGCTACTACGGCGACGGATTGAATTCACCCCTCCACTTT. Protein sequence: CASSYYGDGLNSPLHF.

This sequence joins TRBV27 and TRBJ2-3, with a tentative D call TRBD2 (6 bases). The germline CDR1 and CDR2 sequences are MNHEY and SMNVEV (reference sequence). This CDR3 is built from 18 residues. Trimming shortened V by 6 bases and J by 0 bases, and 22 bases separated the two germline ends. This CDR3 reads CASRRISAGGSSTDTQYF. CDR3 DNA: TGTGCCAGCAGGAGAATATCAGCGGGCGGATCTAGCACAGATACGCAGTATTTT.

V is TRBV5-1 and J is TRBJ1-1, with unresolved D. Trimming shortened V by 0 bases and J by 3 bases, and 3 bases separated the two germline ends. The length of the CDR3 is 12 residues. Germline assignment: CDR1 SGHRS and CDR2 YFSETQ. The DNA for the CDR3 is TGCGCCAGCAGCTTGGCGGACACTGAAGCTTTCTTT. Its protein product is CASSLADTEAFF.

This clone has just one count. The V gene is TRBV6-5, the J gene TRBJ1-3; D is perhaps TRBD1 (5 bases). V lost 7 bases to trimming and J lost 3 bases, with 16 bases between them. The CDR3 has 15 amino acids. Germline values: CDR1 MNHEY, CDR2 SVGAGI. CDR3 protein: CASTSEARDGNTIYF. As DNA, the CDR3 is TGTGCCAGCACTTCAGAGGCCAGGGATGGAAACACCATATATTTT.

V gene TRBV7-3 combines with J gene TRBJ2-1; no clear D gene. V was shortened by 5 bases and J by 3 bases, with 8 bases between the two germline ends. In germline, CDR1 is SGHTA, CDR2 FQGTGA. This CDR3 spans 13 amino acids. The chain's CDR3 is CASSDIDYNEQFF. The CDR3 DNA reads TGTGCCAGCAGCGACATAGACTACAATGAGCAGTTCTTC.

The rearrangement uses TRBV18 and TRBJ2-7, with 11 bases identical to TRBD2. The CDR3 loop spans 14 amino acids. Germline V gives CDR1 KGHSH, CDR2 LQKENI. Germline trimming cut 2 bases from V and 7 bases from J; bases unmatched to any gene: 4. As DNA, the CDR3 is TGTGCCAGCTCACCAATAGCGGGAGGGAGAGAGCAGTACTTC. Its translation is CASSPIAGGREQYF.

This clone was recorded a few times. The CDR3 region is CASSWGAEGNEQFF. Here the CDR3 DNA reads TGTGCCAGCAGTTGGGGCGCGGAAGGGAATGAGCAGTTCTTC. The chain recombines TRBV27 with TRBJ2-1; TRBD1 might be the D (5 bases). V shed 4 bases and J shed 7 bases, with 14 bases lying between them. The V gene's germline CDR1 is MNHEY and CDR2 SMNVEV (reference sequence). There are 14 residues in the CDR3.